The text below deals with one T cell receptor beta chain. These data come from a study of control samples from healthy donors and cancer patients. Data came from immunoSEQ multiplex PCR; TCRdb stores just in-frame clones and leaves some out. Among about 86,000 clones listed, roughly nine tenths were seen once. The CDR3 consists of 19 residues. The chain combines TRBV21-1 with TRBJ2-6; TRBD1, as called in the table, went unchecked against the DNA. TRBV21-1 is flagged as a pseudogene. What was sequenced was PBMCs. This clonotype originated in a woman between 45 and 60 years old with colorectal cancer. Here the CDR3 DNA reads TGTGCCAGCAGCCGCAAAGAGGGTATTACACAGGGGAGGGCCAACGTCCTGACTTTC. As protein: CASSRKEGITQGRANVLTF.